A single sample is the source of the 5 T cell receptor beta chains below, sequenced in a study of regulatory T cells in long-lasting Graves disease. Construction of TCR beta libraries relied on iRepertoire HTBI primers and on Arm-PCR targeting CDR3 regions. TCRdb independently ran MiXCR on the multiplex PCR reads; one entry per CDR3 protein. Of 300,000 to 400,000 distinct CDR3 sequences in the sample, 18% were seen once. Time point described: newly diagnosed GD, antithyroid drugs for less than 3 months. Researchers made the TCR library from RNA that was extracted from PBMCs. The sample in question was peripheral blood mononuclear cells (PBMCs), obtained at new diagnosis, from a patient treated with antithyroid drugs. These receptors were obtained from a female donor with Graves disease.

This clonotype was seen at least ten times. The genes are TRBV10-1 and TRBJ2-2; the D gene is possibly TRBD2 (5 bases). The V gene's germline CDR1 is WNHNN and CDR2 SYGVQD (reference sequence). Trimming pared 8 bases from V and 4 bases from J, leaving 14 bases between. The CDR3 sequence is 14 residues long. This CDR3 reads CASQLGHSTGELFF. As DNA, the CDR3 is TGCGCCAGCCAACTAGGGCATTCCACCGGGGAGCTGTTTTTT.

The rearrangement uses TRBV9 and TRBJ2-3; TRBD2 aligns across 10 bases. The germline CDR1 and CDR2 sequences are SGDLS and YYNGEE. The CDR3 is 17 amino acids. V lost 3 bases to trimming and J lost 6 bases; unmatched junction nucleotides: 13. The CDR3 DNA reads TGTGCCAGCAGCGGATCCCCTAGCGGGAGTCAACGGGATACGCAGTATTTT. It translates to CASSGSPSGSQRDTQYF.

This clonotype was detected ten times or more. The chain carries TRBV20-1 and TRBJ1-6; D is uncertain. The CDR3 consists of 14 residues. Germline values: CDR1 DFQATT, CDR2 SNEGSKA (reference sequence). V gave up 6 bases and J gave up 5 bases, with 14 bases separating them. DNA for the CDR3: TGCAGTGCACAAGGATCGGGAAATAATTCACCCCTCCACTTT. Translating it yields CSAQGSGNNSPLHF.

This clonotype was seen repeatedly, ten times or more. The gene calls are TRBV10-2 and TRBJ2-1, with a possible D match to TRBD1 (5 bases). The CDR3 totals 16 residues. The V and J ends lost 0 bases and 3 bases respectively, with 12 bases between them. Looked up from germline, CDR1 is WSHSY and CDR2 is SAAADI. The CDR3 nucleotides read TGCGCCAGCAGTGAGTCAAGGCAGGGATTCTACAATGAGCAGTTCTTC. Translating gives CASSESRQGFYNEQFF.

In its sample, this clonotype was seen many times. This chain joins TRBV12-3 or TRBV12-4 and TRBJ2-7; 9 bases align to TRBD2. The CDR3 contains 14 residues. V gave up 3 bases and J gave up 2 bases; unmatched junction bases: 2. This CDR3 is CASSLTSGAYEQYF. The CDR3 DNA follows: TGTGCCAGCAGTTTGACTAGCGGAGCCTACGAGCAGTACTTC.